The entry below gives a single TCR beta chain sequence along with its context. Its antigen remains unknown. The repertoire was sequenced with immunoSEQ multiplex PCR; TCRdb's copy has only in-frame clones and lacks some. The data contain about 83,000 clones, 92% of them singletons. From germline, CDR1 is MNHNS and CDR2 SASEGT. This CDR3 comprises 13 residues. The V end lost 5 bases, the J end lost 2 bases, and 9 bases lay between the germline ends. The sample is drawn from a study of human versus mouse CDR3 diversity and MHC coevolution. Cells were CD45RO-negative CD62L-positive naive CD4 T cells sorted from PBMCs. Study findings and constraints: In humans, T-cell selection involved over 5 MHC II alleles. Human CDR3s averaged more deletions and insertions than mouse CDR3s. Among all groups, most of the three human donors showed least clonal inequality.

The sample comprised naive CD4+ T cells from blood. Subset in this sample: CD45RO-negative CD62L-positive naive CD4 T cells. This sequence was found in a person aged 30-70 years in good health. The chain employs TRBV6-1 and TRBJ2-5, with D perhaps matching TRBD1 (5 bases). DNA for the CDR3: TGTGCCAGCAGTATCTACAGGCAAGAGACCCAGTACTTC. It is translated as CASSIYRQETQYF.